Included here is one T cell receptor beta chain sequence, with context. In the study's own analysis: Nucleated cell counts were estimated from reference gene primer amplification. Clones were read by immunoSEQ multiplex PCR, and TCRdb kept only the in-frame ones, dropping some. V and J calls and clone size are copied from that table; D and trimming were computed from the DNA. Among more than 300,000 clones listed, 86% were seen once. The sample originates from a study of blood T cell repertoires in COVID-19. Study as a whole: Acute and convalescent COVID-19 specimens originated in the United States, Italy and Spain. From T cells, B-cell-depleted T cells, or PBMCs came the material, which was cDNA or gDNA.

The CDR3 is made up of 15 amino acids. V was pared by 4 bases and J by 0 bases, with 7 bases between. Germline V gene data show CDR1 as MNHEY and CDR2 as SMNVEV (reference sequence). Sequencing was carried out using peripheral blood. This chain joins TRBV27 and TRBJ2-6; no clear D gene. This TCR derives from a woman aged 45 to 65 with acute or convalescent COVID-19. CDR3 residues: CASSYYSSGANVLTF. CDR3 nucleotide sequence: TGTGCCAGCAGTTATTACAGCTCTGGGGCCAACGTCCTGACTTTC. Drawing the rest from reference TRBV27 and TRBJ2-6, the complete variable domain is EAQVTQNPRYLITVTGKKLTVTCSQNMNHEYMSWYRQDPGLGLRQIYYSMNVEVTDKGDVPEGYKVSRKEKRNFPLILESPSPNQTSLYFCASSYYSSGANVLTFGAGSRLTVL.